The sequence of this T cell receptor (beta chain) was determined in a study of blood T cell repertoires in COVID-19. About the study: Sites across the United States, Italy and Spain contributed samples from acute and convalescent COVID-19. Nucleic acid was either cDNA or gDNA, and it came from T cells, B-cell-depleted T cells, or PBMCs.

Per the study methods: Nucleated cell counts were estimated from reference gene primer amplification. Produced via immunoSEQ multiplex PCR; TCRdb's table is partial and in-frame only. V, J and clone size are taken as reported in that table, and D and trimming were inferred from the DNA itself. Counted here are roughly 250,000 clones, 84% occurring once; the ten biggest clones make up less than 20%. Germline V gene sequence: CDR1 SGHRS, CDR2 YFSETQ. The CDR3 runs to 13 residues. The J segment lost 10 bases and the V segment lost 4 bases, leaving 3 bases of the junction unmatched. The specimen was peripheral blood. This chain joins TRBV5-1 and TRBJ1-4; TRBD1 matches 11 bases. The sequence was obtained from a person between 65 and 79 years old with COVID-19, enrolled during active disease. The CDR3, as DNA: TGCGCCAGCAGCCCTGGGACAGGGGGAAAACTGTTTTTT. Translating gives CASSPGTGGKLFF.